The 24 T cell receptor beta chains in this list originate from one sample, sequenced in a study of shared clonotypes between healthy human individuals. Some clones are missing from TCRdb's copy, which holds only in-frame ones; the method was immunoSEQ multiplex PCR. The data hold approximately 1,000,000 clones, with 60% to 80% observed a single time. Sequenced material: memory CD4+ T cells from PBMCs. Subset denoted: CD45RA-negative fraction. Receptor source: a man aged 18 to 30 in good health. Some clones in this sample may be carry-over from other donors' samples.

The chain links TRBV7-8 to TRBJ2-7; no firm D call. Germline CDR1 reads SGHVS; CDR2 reads FQNEAQ. Trimming took 5 bases from V and 0 from J, leaving 14 bases between them. This CDR3 comprises 15 residues. The CDR3 coding sequence is TGTGCCAGCAGCCTTAACGACGCCGGCTCCTACGAGCAGTACTTC. Amino acids: CASSLNDAGSYEQYF.

V and J are TRBV21-1 and TRBJ2-2; TRBD2 reflects the table's D call only, with no check against the DNA. TRBV21-1 constitutes a pseudogene. The CDR3 runs to 15 residues. CDR3 sequence: CASSNWVRGTGELFF. CDR3 bases: TGTGCCAGCAGCAATTGGGTACGGGGGACCGGGGAGCTGTTTTTT.

The gene calls are TRBV19 and TRBJ1-2; no firm D call. V was clipped by 8 bases and J by 4 bases, with 11 bases between them. This CDR3 contains 12 residues. Germline V gives CDR1 LNHDA, CDR2 SQIVND (reference sequence). The CDR3 coding sequence is TGTGCCAGTGCGACAAACCTCTATGGCTACACCTTC. It codes for CASATNLYGYTF.

This clone came up once. The genes are TRBV6-1 and TRBJ2-7, with D perhaps TRBD2 (5 bases). Trimming cost V 6 bases and J 7 bases, with 19 bases left between them. The germline gives CDR1 MNHNS, CDR2 SASEGT. CDR3 length equals 14 residues. The CDR3, as DNA: TGTGCCAGCAGCCCGATGGGAGCGGCGGAAGAGCAGTACTTC. Protein product: CASSPMGAAEEQYF.

This clone was seen ten or more times. The chain employs TRBV18 and TRBJ2-2; 7 positions agree with TRBD1. V lost 4 bases, J lost 0 bases, and 5 bases stayed unmatched. Germline V gene sequence: CDR1 KGHSH, CDR2 LQKENI. The CDR3 runs to 16 residues. The CDR3 DNA sequence: TGTGCCAGCTCACGGGACAGACCTCCGAACACCGGGGAGCTGTTTTTT. The encoded protein is CASSRDRPPNTGELFF.

The chain has TRBV25-1 and TRBJ1-4; a possible D gene is TRBD1 (5 bases). Germline V gives CDR1 MGHDK, CDR2 SYGVNS. The CDR3 runs to 14 residues. V lost 2 bases, J lost 8 bases, and 12 bases lay in between. CDR3 nucleotides: TGTGCCAGCAGTGAAGCGGCAGGGAACGAAAAACTGTTTTTT. This translates into CASSEAAGNEKLFF.

This chain links TRBV6-5 with TRBJ2-3, with a possible D match to TRBD2 (5 bases). This CDR3 comprises 14 residues. Germline CDR1 reads MNHEY; CDR2 reads SVGAGI. V shed 6 bases and J shed 2 bases, with 12 bases lying between them. CDR3 nucleotides: TGTGCCAGCAGGGCGGGCTCATACACAGATACGCAGTATTTT. It yields the protein CASRAGSYTDTQYF.

The chain uses TRBV19 and TRBJ1-2; D not certain. The germline V gene has CDR1 LNHDA and CDR2 SQIVND (reference sequence). CDR3 length: 14 amino acids. Trimming left V 3 bases short and J 4 bases short, with 12 bases between. This chain's CDR3 is CASSMVGFPYGYTF. In DNA, the CDR3 is TGTGCCAGTAGTATGGTAGGGTTCCCCTATGGCTACACCTTC.

This sequence joins TRBV5-4 and TRBJ2-3; 14 nucleotides align to TRBD2. J was trimmed by 3 bases and V by 4 bases; bases with no gene match: 7. CDR1 and CDR2 (germline): SGHNT, YYREEE (reference sequence). The CDR3 runs to 17 residues. Here the CDR3 reads CASSRTGTSGSTDTQYF. The CDR3 DNA is TGTGCCAGCAGCCGTACCGGGACTAGCGGGAGTACAGATACGCAGTATTTT.

J is TRBJ2-5 and V is TRBV25-1; D remains ambiguous. The J call could be wrong; TRBJ2-7 is a better fit for the DNA end. Germline values: CDR1 MGHDK, CDR2 SYGVNS. The CDR3 loop spans 12 amino acids. CDR3 amino acids: CASSEYSHEQYF. The CDR3 DNA is TGTGCCAGCAGTGAATATAGCCACGAGCAGTACTTC.

The chain links TRBV28 to TRBJ2-1; a possible D gene is TRBD1 (5 bases). Germline V gives CDR1 MDHEN, CDR2 SYDVKM. V lost 6 bases to trimming and J lost 3 bases, with 18 bases between them. The CDR3 is 16 amino acids. CDR3 DNA: TGTGCCAGCAGCCCTCCCTTCCAGGGATTCTACAATGAGCAGTTCTTC. As protein: CASSPPFQGFYNEQFF.

The rearrangement links TRBV27 to TRBJ2-7, with D unresolved. V gave up 2 bases and J gave up 4 bases, with 9 bases separating them. CDR1 is MNHEY, CDR2 SMNVEV, per germline (reference sequence). The CDR3 contains 13 residues. CDR3 protein: CASSLNEWYEQYF. The DNA of the CDR3 is TGTGCCAGCAGTTTAAATGAATGGTACGAGCAGTACTTC.

The V and J genes are TRBV9 and TRBJ1-3; D remains ambiguous. CDR1 is SGDLS, CDR2 YYNGEE, per germline. The CDR3 runs to 14 residues. V lost 3 bases to trimming and J lost 0 bases, with 7 bases between them. Here the CDR3 DNA reads TGTGCCAGCAGCGGACGGTACTCTGGAAACACCATATATTTT. Translating it yields CASSGRYSGNTIYF.

CDR3 amino acids: CASSLGGTEETQYF. CDR3 DNA: TGTGCCAGCAGCTTAGGCGGGACTGAAGAGACCCAGTACTTC. This rearrangement joins TRBV11-3 to TRBJ2-5, with D possibly TRBD2 on 6 matching bases. V was cut by 1 base and J by 3 bases, with 9 bases left in between. The CDR3 has 14 residues. Germline V gives CDR1 SGHNT, CDR2 YENEEA.

About this clone itself: Other DNA sequences in this specimen translate into the identical CDR3. The rearrangement links TRBV27 to TRBJ2-3; no definite D call. Looked up from germline, CDR1 is MNHEY and CDR2 is SMNVEV (reference sequence). This CDR3 is 13 amino acids long. V was cut by 5 bases and J by 3 bases, with 9 bases left in between. As DNA, the CDR3 is TGTGCCAGCAGTCTAAAACGGACAGATACGCAGTATTTT. It encodes CASSLKRTDTQYF.

V is TRBV27 and J is TRBJ2-7; 7 nucleotides match TRBD1. Germline V gives CDR1 MNHEY, CDR2 SMNVEV (reference sequence). There are 15 residues in the CDR3. V dropped 0 bases and J dropped 5; count of bases not matched to a gene: 7. The CDR3 loop is CASSLSSVTGNEQYF. The DNA for the CDR3 is TGTGCCAGCAGTTTATCTAGCGTGACAGGGAACGAGCAGTACTTC.

Details on this clone: Other DNA variants within this sample encode the same CDR3. This rearrangement joins TRBV6-5 to TRBJ2-7; 8 positions match TRBD2. Germline CDR1 MNHEY, CDR2 SVGAGI. V lost 6 bases to trimming and J lost 2 bases; unmatched junction nucleotides: 0. CDR3 length: 12 amino acids. The DNA for the CDR3 is TGTGCCAGCAGGGGACTAGCCTACGAGCAGTACTTC. Its protein product is CASRGLAYEQYF.

The rearrangement joins TRBV19 to TRBJ1-2; D unclear. The CDR3 runs 13 residues. Germline CDR1 is LNHDA and CDR2 is SQIVND (reference sequence). Between the trimmed V and J ends, which lost 6 bases and 7 bases, there was a span of 15 bases. The CDR3 loop is CASSPPVLLGYTF. CDR3 nucleotide sequence: TGTGCCAGTAGCCCCCCGGTACTCCTTGGCTACACCTTC.

In this sample, this clone turned up once. The chain is built from TRBV9 and TRBJ2-5, with TRBD1 as a possible D gene (8 bases). CDR1 is SGDLS, CDR2 YYNGEE, per germline. V lost 4 bases and J lost 1, with 17 bases in between. This CDR3 spans 16 amino acids. CDR3 nucleotide sequence: TGTGCCAGCAGCCCCCGGGAGGACAGGGCCCAAGAGACCCAGTACTTC. As protein: CASSPREDRAQETQYF.

The rearrangement links TRBV5-1 to TRBJ1-2; D gene unclear. Germline V gene data show CDR1 as SGHRS and CDR2 as YFSETQ. This CDR3 is built from 18 residues. Trimming pared 0 bases from V and 5 bases from J, leaving 23 bases between. DNA for the CDR3: TGCGCCAGCAGCTTGGGAGTGGGTAGGGAACCCTACCAATATGGCTACACCTTC. Its translation is CASSLGVGREPYQYGYTF.

This clone has ten or more counts. Other DNA sequences from this sample encode an identical CDR3 as well. V is TRBV5-6 and J is TRBJ2-4; the D gene is possibly TRBD1 (6 bases). Germline V CDR1 and CDR2: SGHDT, YYEEEE. V lost 3 bases and J lost 6, with 10 bases in between. This CDR3 spans 13 amino acids. The CDR3 nucleotides are TGTGCCAGCAGCTCCCGGGACATAAACATTCAGTACTTC. Translated: CASSSRDINIQYF.

J is TRBJ2-7 and V is TRBV16; D is ambiguous. V dropped 3 bases and J dropped 3 bases, with 12 bases sitting between them. The germline V gene has CDR1 KGHSY and CDR2 FQNENV. There are 14 residues in the CDR3. The CDR3 protein is CASSHHTRVYEQYF. CDR3 sequence (DNA): TGTGCCAGCAGCCACCACACTCGCGTCTACGAGCAGTACTTC. The whole variable domain, remainder taken from reference TRBV16 and TRBJ2-7, is GEEVAQTPKHLVRGEGQKAKLYCAPIKGHSYVFWYQQVLKNEFKFLISFQNENVFDETGMPKERFSAKCLPNSPCSLEIQATKLEDSAVYFCASSHHTRVYEQYFGPGTRLTVT.

The chain carries TRBV5-1 and TRBJ1-2; unclear D gene. Germline V gene data show CDR1 as SGHRS and CDR2 as YFSETQ. The length of the CDR3 is 14 residues. V was clipped by 4 bases and J by 7 bases, with 17 bases between them. The CDR3 sequence: CASSERLSTFGYTF. The CDR3 nucleotides are TGCGCCAGCAGCGAACGGTTATCTACCTTTGGCTACACCTTC.

The chain couples TRBV6-5 to TRBJ1-2; the match to TRBD1 covers 10 bases. V shed 11 bases, J shed 3 bases, and the junction held 6 bases outside the gene matches. Germline CDR1 is MNHEY and CDR2 is SVGAGI. The CDR3 totals 13 residues. Written as DNA, the CDR3 is TGTGCCTCTCGACAGGGGGCGGACTATGGCTACACCTTC. Its protein is CASRQGADYGYTF.